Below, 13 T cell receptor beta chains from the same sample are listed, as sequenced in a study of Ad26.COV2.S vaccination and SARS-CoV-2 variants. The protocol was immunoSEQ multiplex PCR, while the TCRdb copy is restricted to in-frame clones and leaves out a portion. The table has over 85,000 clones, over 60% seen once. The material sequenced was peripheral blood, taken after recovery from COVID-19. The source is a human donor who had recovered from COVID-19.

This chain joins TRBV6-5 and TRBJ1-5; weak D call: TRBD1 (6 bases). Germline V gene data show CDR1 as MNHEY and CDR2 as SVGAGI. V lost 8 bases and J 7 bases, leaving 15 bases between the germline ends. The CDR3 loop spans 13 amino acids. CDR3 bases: TGTGCCAGCCTTAACAGGGTAGGACAGCCCCAGCATTTT. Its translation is CASLNRVGQPQHF.

The CDR3 loop reads CAWGIVGGGGYTF. The CDR3 bases are TGTGCCTGGGGGATCGTCGGGGGTGGTGGCTACACCTTC. The rearrangement joins TRBV30 to TRBJ1-2; D is possibly TRBD1 (5 bases). The CDR3 contains 13 residues. Trimming cost V 5 bases and J 7 bases, with 17 bases left between them. CDR1 is GTSNPN, CDR2 SVGIG, per germline (reference sequence).

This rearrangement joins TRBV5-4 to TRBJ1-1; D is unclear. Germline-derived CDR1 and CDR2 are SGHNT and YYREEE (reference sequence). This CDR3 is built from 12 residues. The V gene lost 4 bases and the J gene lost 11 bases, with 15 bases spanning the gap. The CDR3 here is CASSQDYSGAFF. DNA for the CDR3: TGTGCCAGCAGCCAGGATTACTCGGGGGCTTTCTTT.

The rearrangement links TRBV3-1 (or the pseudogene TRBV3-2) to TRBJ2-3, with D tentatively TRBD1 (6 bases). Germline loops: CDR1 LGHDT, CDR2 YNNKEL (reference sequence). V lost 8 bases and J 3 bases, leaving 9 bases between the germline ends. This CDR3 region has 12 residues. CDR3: CASEGETDTQYF. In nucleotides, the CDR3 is TGTGCCAGCGAGGGGGAAACAGATACGCAGTATTTT.

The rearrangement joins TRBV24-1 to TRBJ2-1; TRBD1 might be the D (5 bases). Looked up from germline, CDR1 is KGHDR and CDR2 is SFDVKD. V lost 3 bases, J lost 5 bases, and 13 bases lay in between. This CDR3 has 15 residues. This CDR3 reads CATSDRQGRDNEQFF. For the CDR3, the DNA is TGTGCCACCAGTGATCGGCAGGGCAGGGACAATGAGCAGTTCTTC.

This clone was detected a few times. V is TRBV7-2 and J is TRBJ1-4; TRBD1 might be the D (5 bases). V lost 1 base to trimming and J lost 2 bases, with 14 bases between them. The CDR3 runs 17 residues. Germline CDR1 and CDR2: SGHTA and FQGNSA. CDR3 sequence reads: CASSLDRPLTTNEKLFF. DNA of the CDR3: TGTGCCAGCAGCTTAGACAGGCCCCTCACCACTAATGAAAAACTGTTTTTT.

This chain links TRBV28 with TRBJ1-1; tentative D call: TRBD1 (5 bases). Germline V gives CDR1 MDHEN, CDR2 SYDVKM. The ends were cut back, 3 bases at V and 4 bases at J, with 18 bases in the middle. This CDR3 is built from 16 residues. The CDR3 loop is CASSFVYRSGGTEAFF. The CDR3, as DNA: TGTGCCAGCAGTTTCGTCTACAGGTCCGGAGGCACTGAAGCTTTCTTT.

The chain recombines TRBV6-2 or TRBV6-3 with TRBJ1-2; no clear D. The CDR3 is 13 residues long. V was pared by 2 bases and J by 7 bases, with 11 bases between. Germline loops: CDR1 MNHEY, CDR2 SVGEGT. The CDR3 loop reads CASSYGSVAGYTF. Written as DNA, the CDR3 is TGTGCCAGCAGTTACGGGTCGGTGGCTGGCTACACCTTC.

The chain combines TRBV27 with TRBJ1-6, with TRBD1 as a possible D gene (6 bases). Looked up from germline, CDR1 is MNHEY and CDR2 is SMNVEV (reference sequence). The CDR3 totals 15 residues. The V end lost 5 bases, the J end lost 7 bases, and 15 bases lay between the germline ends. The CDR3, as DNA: TGTGCCAGCAGTCTAGGGGGAGGGCGGAATTCACCCCTCCACTTT. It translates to CASSLGGGRNSPLHF.

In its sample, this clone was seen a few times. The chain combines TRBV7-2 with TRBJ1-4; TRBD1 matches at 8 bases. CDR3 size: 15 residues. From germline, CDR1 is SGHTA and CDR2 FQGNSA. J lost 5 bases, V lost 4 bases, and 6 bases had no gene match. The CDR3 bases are TGTGCCAGCAGCTCCCGGACAGGGTCGAATGAAAAACTGTTTTTT. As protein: CASSSRTGSNEKLFF.

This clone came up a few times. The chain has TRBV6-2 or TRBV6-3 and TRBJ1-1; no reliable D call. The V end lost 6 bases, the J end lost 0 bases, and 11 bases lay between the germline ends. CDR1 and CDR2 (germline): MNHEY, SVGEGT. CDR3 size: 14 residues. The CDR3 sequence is CASSKTEVNTEAFF. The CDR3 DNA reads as TGTGCCAGCAGCAAAACAGAGGTGAACACTGAAGCTTTCTTT.

The CDR3, as DNA: TGTGCCAGCAGTTTCCCCGCTGGGGGGCACAACTATGGCTACACCTTC. This sequence encodes CASSFPAGGHNYGYTF. V and J are TRBV28 and TRBJ1-2; D possibly corresponds to TRBD1 (6 bases). Germline values: CDR1 MDHEN, CDR2 SYDVKM. V lost 3 bases and J 2 bases, leaving 16 bases between the germline ends. The CDR3 has 16 amino acids.

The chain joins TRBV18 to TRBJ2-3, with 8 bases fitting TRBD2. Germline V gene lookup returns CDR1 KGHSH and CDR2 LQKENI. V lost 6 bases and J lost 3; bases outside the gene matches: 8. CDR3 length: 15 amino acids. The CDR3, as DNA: TGTGCCAGCTCCGCCGGGCGGGGGGTAACAGATACGCAGTATTTT. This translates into CASSAGRGVTDTQYF.